Listed below are T cell receptor beta chains from one sample, sequenced in a study of regulatory T cells in long-lasting Graves disease. TCRdb fed the multiplex PCR reads into MiXCR, producing one record per CDR3 protein. The table records about 500,000 distinct CDR3 sequences, about 16% of them present only once. The same specimen was also included in a second study, on T cells in Graves' hyperthyroidism and ophthalmopathy.

Sequenced material: peripheral blood mononuclear cells (PBMCs), taken at new diagnosis, from a patient treated with antithyroid drugs. These TCRs come from a man in his forties or fifties with Graves disease. The CDR3 runs from the conserved cysteine through the conserved F or W. D genes are given only for firm matches. Clone size, where shown, is once, few, many, or a class for clones that have expanded.

J gene	V gene	clone size	D gene	CDR3 DNA	CDR3 protein
TRBJ1-1	TRBV7-9	NA	TRBD1	TGTGCCAGCAGCTTAGCGGACAGGGCGTACACTGAAGCTTTCTTT	CASSLADRAYTEAFF
TRBJ2-5	TRBV6-2/TRBV6-3	many	NA	TGTGCCAGCAGTTACTCTCCCGGACGCTACCAAGAGACCCAGTACTTC	CASSYSPGRYQETQYF
TRBJ2-1	TRBV12-3/TRBV12-4	few	TRBD2	TGTGCCAGCAGTTTCTTAGCGGGGAGAGAGCAGTTCTTC	CASSFLAGREQFF
TRBJ2-4	TRBV24-1	few	TRBD2	TGTGCCACCAGTGACCCAACAGACAAGAGCGGGGACATTCAGTACTTC	CATSDPTDKSGDIQYF
TRBJ2-5	TRBV5-1	few	TRBD2	TGCGCCAGCAGCTTGAATAGCGGGAGGTTGGAGACCCAGTACTTC	CASSLNSGRLETQYF
TRBJ1-2	TRBV3-1	many	NA	TGTGCCAGCAGCCAAGGAAACCATGGCTACACCTTC	CASSQGNHGYTF
TRBJ1-2	TRBV19	NA	TRBD1	TGTGCCAGTAGTCGAATGGGACAGGCTAACTATGGCTACACCTTC	CASSRMGQANYGYTF
TRBJ1-5	TRBV6-1	few	TRBD1	TGTGCCAGCAGTCCTCGACAGGGTGCTCAGCCCCAGCATTTT	CASSPRQGAQPQHF
TRBJ1-5	TRBV7-2	few	TRBD1	TGTGCCAGCAGCTTAGGGTCACAGGGGGCGATCTATCAGCCCCAGCATTTT	CASSLGSQGAIYQPQHF
TRBJ2-1	TRBV19	NA	TRBD1	TGTGCCAGTAGTCCTCCGGGACAGGGGGCCTACAATGAGCAGTTCTTC	CASSPPGQGAYNEQFF
TRBJ1-5	TRBV6-2/TRBV6-3	few	NA	TGTGCCAGCAGTGAAGATCGCAGTTGGGTCAGCAATCAGCCCCAGCATTTT	CASSEDRSWVSNQPQHF
TRBJ2-7	TRBV11-2	many	NA	TGTGCCAGCAGCTCGTCGGTTGGTCCCTACGAGCAGTACTTC	CASSSSVGPYEQYF
TRBJ1-5	TRBV28	many	NA	TGTGCCAGCAGTTTATCAATGGGGTTAGGGGGGATCGATCAGCCCCAGCATTTT	CASSLSMGLGGIDQPQHF
TRBJ2-5	TRBV30	many	NA	TGTGCCCACCATCCCCCGGGACACAACCAAGAGACCCAGTACTTC	CAHHPPGHNQETQYF
TRBJ1-2	TRBV5-1	many	TRBD1	TGCGCCAGCAGCGGGGGACAGCCTAGGTCTGGCTACACCTTC	CASSGGQPRSGYTF
TRBJ1-1	TRBV14	few	NA	TGTGCCAGCAGCCATATAATGAACACTGAAGCTTTCTTT	CASSHIMNTEAFF
TRBJ1-3	TRBV19	NA	NA	TGTGCCAGTAGCATATCAGCCATATCCGGAAACACCATATATTTT	CASSISAISGNTIYF